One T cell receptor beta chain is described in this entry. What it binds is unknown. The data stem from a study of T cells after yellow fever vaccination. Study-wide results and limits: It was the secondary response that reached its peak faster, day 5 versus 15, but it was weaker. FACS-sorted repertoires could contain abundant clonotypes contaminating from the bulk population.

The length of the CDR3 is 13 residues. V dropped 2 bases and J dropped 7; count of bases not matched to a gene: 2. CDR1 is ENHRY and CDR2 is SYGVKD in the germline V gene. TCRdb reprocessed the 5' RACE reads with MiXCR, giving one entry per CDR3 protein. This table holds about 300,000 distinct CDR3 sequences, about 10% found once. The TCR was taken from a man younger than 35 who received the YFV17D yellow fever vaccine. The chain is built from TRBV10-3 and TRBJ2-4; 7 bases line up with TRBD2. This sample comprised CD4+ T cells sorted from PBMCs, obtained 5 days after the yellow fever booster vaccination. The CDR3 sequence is CAISERGENIQYF. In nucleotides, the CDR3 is TGTGCCATCAGTGAGCGGGGGGAGAACATTCAGTACTTC.